Listed here are 29 T cell receptor beta chains from one sample, sequenced in a study of blood T cell repertoires in COVID-19. Some clones are missing from TCRdb's copy, which holds only in-frame ones; the method was immunoSEQ multiplex PCR. Here the sample spans 150,000 to 200,000 clones, 82% being singletons. The sample consisted of PBMCs or T cells enriched from blood (not recorded which). The receptor set was obtained from a woman aged 60-70 years with acute COVID-19.

The V call is TRBV27, the J call TRBJ1-4; no firm D call. CDR1 is MNHEY and CDR2 is SMNVEV in the germline V gene (reference sequence). The CDR3 runs 14 residues. The V gene lost 2 bases and the J gene lost 3 bases, with 7 bases spanning the gap. The CDR3 loop is CASSLRRANEKLFF. The CDR3 bases are TGTGCCAGCAGTTTAAGGAGGGCTAATGAAAAACTGTTTTTT.

The chain combines TRBV30 with TRBJ2-5; TRBD1 is a possible D gene (5 bases). In germline, CDR1 is GTSNPN, CDR2 SVGIG (reference sequence). The CDR3 consists of 13 residues. V dropped 5 bases and J dropped 0 bases, with 10 bases sitting between them. The CDR3: CAWSAGYQETQYF. CDR3 DNA: TGTGCCTGGTCAGCAGGGTACCAAGAGACCCAGTACTTC.

This clone was seen a handful of times. This chain connects TRBV19 to TRBJ1-5; 10 bases fit TRBD1. Germline CDR1 and CDR2: LNHDA and SQIVND (reference sequence). The CDR3 runs to 18 residues. V lost 6 bases and J lost 6; bases outside the gene matches: 17. The DNA for the CDR3 is TGTGCCAGTAGCAGCATGCACCCGGGACAGGGGATGGGTCAGCCCCAGCATTTT. This sequence encodes CASSSMHPGQGMGQPQHF.

This chain's CDR3 is CASSQEIFSGDGTEAFF. CDR3 bases: TGCGCCAGCAGCCAAGAAATTTTTTCGGGGGATGGAACTGAAGCTTTCTTT. V is TRBV4-3 and J is TRBJ1-1, with a tentative D call TRBD1 (5 bases). This CDR3 is 17 amino acids long. CDR1 is LGHNA, CDR2 YSLEER, per germline. The V end was cut by 0 bases, the J end by 5 bases, with 19 bases between.

Here the CDR3 reads CASSSPQGLGYTF. CDR3 bases: TGTGCCAGCAGTTCACCCCAGGGGCTAGGCTACACCTTC. This chain uses TRBV27 with TRBJ1-2; a possible D gene is TRBD1 (6 bases). Germline V gene data show CDR1 as MNHEY and CDR2 as SMNVEV (reference sequence). CDR3 length: 13 amino acids. Between the trimmed V and J ends, which lost 4 bases and 8 bases, there was a span of 14 bases.

The table lists this clone with a count of one. The chain recombines TRBV5-1 with TRBJ1-1; D is unclear. V lost 4 bases to trimming and J lost 4 bases, with 17 bases between them. CDR1 and CDR2 (germline): SGHRS, YFSETQ. The CDR3 totals 15 residues. The CDR3 sequence is CASSRGEGVGTEAFF. The CDR3 DNA is TGCGCCAGCAGCCGCGGGGAGGGAGTAGGCACTGAAGCTTTCTTT. Full variable domain (outside the CDR3, taken from reference TRBV5-1 and TRBJ1-1): KAGVTQTPRYLIKTRGQQVTLSCSPISGHRSVSWYQQTPGQGLQFLFEYFSETQRNKGNFPGRFSGRQFSNSRSEMNVSTLELGDSALYLCASSRGEGVGTEAFFGQGTRLTVV.

The chain uses TRBV24-1 and TRBJ1-1; 7 bases fit TRBD1. This CDR3 contains 12 residues. The V gene's germline CDR1 is KGHDR and CDR2 SFDVKD. Trimming took 6 bases from V and 9 from J; bases not matched to a gene: 6. The CDR3 DNA sequence: TGTGCCACCAGTCCCGAACAGGGGAAAGCTTTCTTT. Translating gives CATSPEQGKAFF.

The rearrangement links TRBV11-2 to TRBJ1-2, with 8 nucleotides matching TRBD1. With 4 bases clipped from V and 4 bases from J, the junction kept 8 bases outside the gene matches. The CDR3 runs 15 residues. Germline V gene sequence: CDR1 SGHAT, CDR2 FQNNGV. DNA for the CDR3: TGTGCCAGCAGCTCCGGGGACAGGCGACTCTATGGCTACACCTTC. It yields the protein CASSSGDRRLYGYTF.

V and J are TRBV27 and TRBJ2-7; 10 bases are a match to TRBD2. CDR3 size: 14 residues. The germline gives CDR1 MNHEY, CDR2 SMNVEV (reference sequence). Unmatched junction bases numbered 4, after V lost 2 bases and J lost 6 bases. The CDR3 loop reads CASSLGVAGGEQYF. DNA of the CDR3: TGTGCCAGCAGTTTAGGTGTAGCGGGAGGCGAGCAGTACTTC.

This chain uses TRBV6-5 with TRBJ1-2; D unclear. V gave up 3 bases and J gave up 0 bases, with 11 bases separating them. Germline V gene data show CDR1 as MNHEY and CDR2 as SVGAGI. The CDR3 consists of 15 residues. The CDR3 here is CASSYGAATNYGYTF. DNA for the CDR3: TGTGCCAGCAGTTATGGAGCAGCGACTAACTATGGCTACACCTTC.

The chain has TRBV27 and TRBJ2-7, with 8 bases aligning to TRBD1. The CDR3 is made up of 13 amino acids. Unmatched junction bases numbered 6, after V lost 10 bases and J lost 1 base. In germline, CDR1 is MNHEY, CDR2 SMNVEV (reference sequence). The CDR3 region has the DNA TGTGCCACCTCCGGGACAGGATCCTACGAGCAGTACTTC. Amino acids: CATSGTGSYEQYF.

To note about this clone: At one of its ends the junction is not consistent with the germline gene, which may arise from a read error. The gene calls are TRBV24-1 and TRBJ2-3, with D maybe TRBD1 (7 bases). The CDR3 has 11 amino acids. Germline loops: CDR1 KGHDR, CDR2 SFDVKD. The CDR3: CATSDGGGKDF. The DNA for the CDR3 is TGTGCCACCAGTGATGGAGGGGGCAAGGATTTT.

The V call is TRBV18, the J call TRBJ2-3; 7 bases line up with TRBD2. The V gene end was trimmed by 1 base and the J gene end by 2 bases; junction bases not matched to a gene: 12. This CDR3 contains 18 residues. Germline CDR1 KGHSH, CDR2 LQKENI. Written as DNA, the CDR3 is TGTGCCAGCTCACCACGCATATTAGCGGGTGGGAACACAGATACGCAGTATTTT. It translates to CASSPRILAGGNTDTQYF. Looking up the rest from reference TRBV18 and TRBJ2-3 gives the full variable domain: NAGVMQNPRHLVRRRGQEARLRCSPMKGHSHVYWYRQLPEEGLKFMVYLQKENIIDESGMPKERFSAEFPKEGPSILRIQQVVRGDSAAYFCASSPRILAGGNTDTQYFGPGTRLTVL.

The chain uses TRBV7-2 and TRBJ2-7; D ambiguous. Trimming removed 2 bases at V and 4 bases at J, with 9 bases between. Germline CDR1 is SGHTA and CDR2 is FQGNSA. The CDR3 has 13 amino acids. CDR3 sequence reads: CASSLKSDYEQYF. CDR3 in DNA: TGTGCCAGCAGCTTAAAATCAGATTACGAGCAGTACTTC.

The chain joins TRBV6-5 to TRBJ1-2; 7 bases match TRBD1. Per the germline V gene, CDR1 is MNHEY and CDR2 is SVGAGI. The CDR3 has 12 amino acids. V gave up 2 bases and J gave up 6 bases; unmatched junction bases: 0. CDR3 sequence reads: CASSYTGDGYTF. The CDR3 DNA reads TGTGCCAGCAGTTACACAGGGGATGGCTACACCTTC.

In this sample, this clone turned up a few times. This chain joins TRBV19 and TRBJ1-1; TRBD1 might be the D (6 bases). V shed 5 bases and J shed 3 bases, with 19 bases lying between them. Germline CDR1 and CDR2: LNHDA and SQIVND (reference sequence). The CDR3 loop spans 16 amino acids. The CDR3 here is CASSDPGGAVDTEAFF. CDR3 DNA: TGTGCCAGTAGTGACCCCGGGGGGGCCGTGGACACTGAAGCTTTCTTT.

This clone was picked up one time. The gene calls are TRBV30 and TRBJ1-6; 10 bases are shared with TRBD1. Looked up from germline, CDR1 is GTSNPN and CDR2 is SVGIG (reference sequence). The CDR3 is made up of 14 amino acids. J gave up 6 bases and V 5 bases, and 4 bases lay outside the gene matches. DNA of the CDR3: TGTGCCTGGGGGACAGGGGTTGGTAATTCACCCCTCCACTTT. This sequence encodes CAWGTGVGNSPLHF.

The chain combines TRBV1 with TRBJ2-3; TRBD2 was called by the table and not checked on the DNA. TRBV1 is a pseudogene. CDR3 length: 13 residues. CDR3 nucleotide sequence: TGCACCAGCAGCCACCCCCGTACAGATACGCAGTATTTT. It is translated as CTSSHPRTDTQYF.

The chain joins TRBV7-2 to TRBJ2-3; TRBD2 agrees at 9 bases. Looked up from germline, CDR1 is SGHTA and CDR2 is FQGNSA. J was trimmed by 4 bases and V by 10 bases; bases with no gene match: 6. The CDR3 totals 13 residues. CDR3 DNA: TGTGCCACCGGGGGACTAGCTGCAGATACGCAGTATTTT. Translation gives CATGGLAADTQYF.

The chain joins TRBV25-1 to TRBJ2-1; 13 nucleotides align to TRBD2. Trimming cost V 4 bases and J 6 bases; bases outside gene matches: 3. The CDR3 spans 15 residues. Germline assignment: CDR1 MGHDK and CDR2 SYGVNS. The CDR3 DNA reads as TGTGCCAGCAGTGTGACTAGCGGGGGGCCCAATGAGCAGTTCTTC. This encodes CASSVTSGGPNEQFF.

The chain has TRBV19 and TRBJ1-2, with 9 bases identical to TRBD1. Per germline, CDR1 LNHDA and CDR2 SQIVND (reference sequence). J was trimmed by 4 bases and V by 5 bases; bases with no gene match: 8. The CDR3 length is 15 residues. The chain's CDR3 is CASSFNRGRGYGYTF. Written as DNA, the CDR3 is TGTGCCAGTAGTTTTAACAGGGGGCGCGGCTATGGCTACACCTTC.

The chain recombines TRBV19 with TRBJ1-5, with 10 bases aligning to TRBD1. J was trimmed by 6 bases and V by 6 bases; bases with no gene match: 8. Germline CDR1 and CDR2: LNHDA and SQIVND (reference sequence). The CDR3 spans 15 residues. CDR3 amino acids: CASRRQGAVGQPQHF. Here the CDR3 DNA reads TGTGCCAGTAGGAGACAGGGGGCGGTCGGTCAGCCCCAGCATTTT.

The genes are TRBV25-1 and TRBJ1-5; D perhaps matches TRBD1 (5 bases). The germline V gene encodes CDR1 MGHDK and CDR2 SYGVNS. Deletions cut 4 bases from V and 0 bases from J, with 10 bases between. The CDR3 loop spans 15 amino acids. The CDR3 spells CASSAFGHSNQPQHF. The CDR3 DNA sequence: TGTGCCAGCAGTGCGTTCGGACATAGCAATCAGCCCCAGCATTTT.

The CDR3 loop reads CAITPSGNTGELFF. CDR3 bases: TGTGCCATCACCCCGTCGGGGAACACCGGGGAGCTGTTTTTT. The rearrangement links TRBV10-3 to TRBJ2-2; D unclear. CDR1 is ENHRY and CDR2 is SYGVKD in the germline V gene. Trimming stripped 7 bases from V and 1 base from J, with 10 bases between. This CDR3 has 14 amino acids.

This clone was detected only a few times. The chain combines TRBV24-1 with TRBJ2-1; 7 bases align to TRBD1. V shed 4 bases, J shed 7 bases, and the junction held 9 bases outside the gene matches. CDR1 and CDR2 (germline): KGHDR, SFDVKD. The CDR3 covers 15 residues. DNA of the CDR3: TGTGCCACCAGTGACCTGACAGGGAGTAGTAATGAGCAGTTCTTC. This codes for CATSDLTGSSNEQFF.

This chain connects TRBV5-1 to TRBJ2-4, with a weak D call TRBD2 (5 bases). V lost 1 base to trimming and J lost 0 bases, with 14 bases between them. The V gene's germline CDR1 is SGHRS and CDR2 YFSETQ. The CDR3 runs to 17 residues. CDR3 in DNA: TGCGCCAGCAGCTTGAGGACTGAACCACTAGCCAAAAACATTCAGTACTTC. This encodes CASSLRTEPLAKNIQYF.

J is TRBJ1-2 and V is TRBV9; 8 nucleotides match TRBD1. The J segment lost 2 bases and the V segment lost 3 bases, leaving 6 bases of the junction unmatched. In germline, CDR1 is SGDLS, CDR2 YYNGEE. CDR3 length: 15 residues. The CDR3 here is CASSGGTGFNYGYTF. The CDR3 nucleotides read TGTGCCAGCAGCGGGGGGACAGGCTTCAACTATGGCTACACCTTC.

The chain carries TRBV19 and TRBJ1-2, with D perhaps matching TRBD1 (6 bases). This CDR3 spans 15 amino acids. In germline, CDR1 is LNHDA, CDR2 SQIVND (reference sequence). Trimming cost V 3 bases and J 2 bases, with 13 bases left between them. The CDR3 protein is CASSIPSGGNYGYTF. The DNA of the CDR3 is TGTGCCAGTAGTATCCCCAGCGGGGGCAACTATGGCTACACCTTC. Supplemented by reference TRBV19 and TRBJ1-2, the full variable domain reads DGGITQSPKYLFRKEGQNVTLSCEQNLNHDAMYWYRQDPGQGLRLIYYSQIVNDFQKGDIAEGYSVSREKKESFPLTVTSAQKNPTAFYLCASSIPSGGNYGYTFGSGTRLTVV.

The J gene is TRBJ1-2, the V gene TRBV6-2 or TRBV6-3; TRBD1 matches 7 bases. CDR3 length: 14 residues. Germline trimming cut 5 bases from V and 6 bases from J; bases unmatched to any gene: 9. CDR1 is MNHEY, CDR2 SVGEGT, per germline. CDR3 protein: CASSGQAHLDGYTF. The CDR3 DNA sequence: TGTGCCAGCAGTGGACAGGCCCATTTGGATGGCTACACCTTC.